The 12 T cell receptor beta chains below were found in one sample sequenced in a study of patients and donors after allogeneic stem cell transplantation. Via MiXCR, TCRdb re-called the RT-PCR reads, giving one row per CDR3 protein. Of some 960,000 distinct CDR3 sequences in the sample, roughly 18% were seen once. The sequenced material came from blood, either unsorted or a sorted T cell fraction (not recorded which). Receptors were obtained from a human donor who was either an allogeneic HSCT recipient or a stem cell or donor lymphocyte infusion donor (not recorded which). It is not recorded whose cells these are; they may come from a transplant donor.

This clonotype was seen many times. The chain links TRBV20-1 to TRBJ1-1; D remains unclear. Germline CDR1 is DFQATT and CDR2 is SNEGSKA (reference sequence). CDR3 length: 15 residues. Trimming shortened V by 1 base and J by 1 base, and 13 bases separated the two germline ends. CDR3 bases: TGCAGTGCTAGAGTTCAGTCATACCCGAACACTGAAGCTTTCTTT. This encodes CSARVQSYPNTEAFF.

V and J are TRBV7-9 and TRBJ2-5, with 11 bases identical to TRBD2. Germline-derived CDR1 and CDR2 are SEHNR and FQNEAQ (reference sequence). J lost 0 bases, V lost 6 bases, and 6 bases had no gene match. The CDR3 is 16 amino acids. The CDR3 reads CASRHGTSGNQETQYF. In DNA, the CDR3 is TGTGCCAGCAGGCATGGGACTAGCGGAAACCAAGAGACCCAGTACTTC. Full variable domain (rest looked up from reference TRBV7-9 and TRBJ2-5): DTGVSQNPRHKITKRGQNVTFRCDPISEHNRLYWYRQTLGQGPEFLTYFQNEAQLEKSRLLSDRFSAERPKGSFSTLEIQRTEQGDSAMYLCASRHGTSGNQETQYFGPGTRLLVL.

This clonotype showed up just a few times. The rearrangement links TRBV15 to TRBJ1-2; 7 positions agree with TRBD1. V shed 0 bases and J 4 bases; nucleotides not matched to a gene: 5. Per germline, CDR1 LNHNV and CDR2 YYDKDF (reference sequence). The length of the CDR3 is 15 residues. CDR3 DNA: TGTGCCACCAGCAGAGATCGAGGGACAGCCTATGGCTACACCTTC. As protein: CATSRDRGTAYGYTF.

This clonotype has just a few counts. The chain's CDR3 is CASSFEQGGEAFF. The CDR3 DNA follows: TGTGCCAGCAGCTTCGAGCAGGGCGGTGAAGCTTTCTTT. J is TRBJ1-1 and V is TRBV5-6; D is perhaps TRBD1 (5 bases). Trimming shortened V by 2 bases and J by 7 bases, and 12 bases separated the two germline ends. The CDR3 totals 13 residues. Germline loops: CDR1 SGHDT, CDR2 YYEEEE.

The chain links TRBV7-9 to TRBJ2-2; unclear D gene. Trimming took 4 bases from V and 3 from J, leaving 6 bases between them. The germline gives CDR1 SEHNR, CDR2 FQNEAQ (reference sequence). The CDR3 spans 13 residues. The CDR3 region is CASSWPDTGELFF. CDR3 nucleotides: TGTGCCAGCAGCTGGCCGGACACCGGGGAGCTGTTTTTT.

This clonotype has more than one count but fewer than ten. This chain links TRBV11-1 with TRBJ1-2; D perhaps matches TRBD1 (5 bases). Looked up from germline, CDR1 is SGHAT and CDR2 is FQDESV (reference sequence). The length of the CDR3 is 18 residues. V gave up 5 bases and J gave up 0 bases, with 22 bases separating them. This chain's CDR3 is CASSPGKVIDRANYGYTF. The CDR3 DNA reads as TGTGCCAGCAGCCCAGGGAAAGTCATCGACAGAGCTAACTATGGCTACACCTTC.

The chain carries TRBV20-1 and TRBJ2-4, with 9 nucleotides matching TRBD1. Germline trimming cut 4 bases from V and 7 bases from J; bases unmatched to any gene: 8. The CDR3 sequence is 14 residues long. Germline V lookup: CDR1 DFQATT, CDR2 SNEGSKA (reference sequence). This CDR3 is CSAMDTGGANIQYF. CDR3 DNA: TGCAGTGCTATGGACACAGGGGGCGCGAACATTCAGTACTTC.

The chain links TRBV5-1 to TRBJ1-1, with D perhaps matching TRBD1 (5 bases). Trimming removed 1 base from V and 0 bases from J, with 10 bases in between. Germline CDR1 and CDR2: SGHRS and YFSETQ. This CDR3 spans 15 amino acids. CDR3 sequence (DNA): TGCGCCAGCAGCTTGATCGAGGGGATGAACACTGAAGCTTTCTTT. Translating gives CASSLIEGMNTEAFF.

The chain is built from TRBV6-2 or TRBV6-3 and TRBJ1-2, with 12 nucleotides matching TRBD1. CDR3 length: 16 residues. The germline V gene has CDR1 MNHEY and CDR2 SVGEGT. J lost 8 bases, V lost 6 bases, and 13 bases had no gene match. The CDR3 sequence: CASSFTPGQGAGGYTF. For the CDR3, the DNA is TGTGCCAGCAGCTTTACCCCGGGACAGGGGGCAGGAGGCTACACCTTC.

This clonotype has at least ten counts. One junction end disagrees with the germline gene, perhaps due to a read error. The chain recombines TRBV5-1 with TRBJ2-1; 7 nucleotides align to TRBD1. CDR3 length equals 12 residues. CDR1 and CDR2 from the germline V gene are SGHRS and YFSETQ. The CDR3 spells CASSLQGNEQFF. CDR3 DNA: TGTGCCAGCAGCTTACAGGGGAATGAGCAGTTCTTC.

The chain recombines TRBV7-9 with TRBJ2-6; D uncertain. Germline V CDR1 and CDR2: SEHNR, FQNEAQ (reference sequence). The CDR3 totals 15 residues. V gave up 5 bases and J gave up 0 bases, with 8 bases separating them. The CDR3 sequence: CASSPTFSGANVLTF. In DNA form, the CDR3 reads TGTGCCAGCAGCCCTACCTTCTCTGGGGCCAACGTCCTGACTTTC.

This clonotype was picked up many times. The chain employs TRBV5-1 and TRBJ2-2, with 9 bases identical to TRBD1. The germline gives CDR1 SGHRS, CDR2 YFSETQ. The trim removed 0 bases at V and 4 bases at J, leaving 13 bases unmatched. The CDR3 loop spans 19 amino acids. The CDR3 loop is CASSLGRDRVVRSTGELFF. The CDR3 coding sequence is TGCGCCAGCAGCTTGGGCCGGGACAGGGTCGTTCGAAGCACCGGGGAGCTGTTTTTT.